This is a list of T cell receptor beta chains from one sample in a study of blood T cell repertoires in COVID-19. The data were produced by immunoSEQ multiplex PCR, yet TCRdb's version contains in-frame clones alone and is incomplete. Of 150,000 or so clones listed, around 90% were seen once; the top ten hold roughly 4%. Sequenced input: PBMCs or T cells enriched from blood (not recorded which). These receptors were collected from a woman between 35 and 50 years old who had been exposed to COVID-19. Both conserved end residues are part of each CDR3. The D gene is left open where the match is weak. A row's size may be missing; if present it is once, few, many or a size class.

>TRBJ1-6|TRBD1|TRBV6-5|-
TGTGCCAGCAGACCAACGGGACAGGGTACACCCCTCCACTTT
CASRPTGQGTPLHF
>TRBJ2-5|TRBD1|TRBV24-1|-
TGTGCCACCAGTGCCACAGGGGGTACCCAAGAGACCCAGTACTTC
CATSATGGTQETQYF
>TRBJ1-2|TRBD1|TRBV5-6|-
TGTGCCAGCAGCTTGCTAGGGGGCGGCTACACCTTC
CASSLLGGGYTF
>TRBJ1-2|TRBD1|TRBV19|-
TGTGCCAGTAGCAGACAGGGTTTGGACTATGGCTACACCTTC
CASSRQGLDYGYTF
>TRBJ2-1|-|TRBV24-1|-
TGTGCCACCAGTGATTCATACCGAGACAATGAGCAGTTCTTC
CATSDSYRDNEQFF
>TRBJ2-1|-|TRBV12-3/TRBV12-4|-
TGTGCCAGCAGATCTAGGAACAATGAGCAGTTCTTC
CASRSRNNEQFF
>TRBJ2-4|TRBD2|TRBV7-9|-
TGTGCCAGCAGAGATAGCGGGAGGTTTGCCAAAAACATTCAGTACTTC
CASRDSGRFAKNIQYF
>TRBJ2-3|TRBD1|TRBV28|-
TGTGCCAGCAGTTTATCTCCGGGACAGGGGGCAGATACGCAGTATTTT
CASSLSPGQGADTQYF
>TRBJ2-7|-|TRBV11-2|once
TGTGCCAGCAGCTACGAGTTGGGGCGGAGCTCCTACGAGCAGTACTTC
CASSYELGRSSYEQYF
>TRBJ2-1|-|TRBV6-2/TRBV6-3|once
TGTGCCAGCAGTTACTCTTTGAGCGTAGCTGAGCAGTTCTTC
CASSYSLSVAEQFF
>TRBJ2-7|TRBD2|TRBV6-2/TRBV6-3|-
TGTGCCAGCAGTTCTAGCGGGAGGGCCTACGAGCAGTACTTC
CASSSSGRAYEQYF
>TRBJ2-7|TRBD2|TRBV29-1|-
TGCAGCGTTGAGTTCCCTAGCGGGAGCTCCTACGAGCAGTACTTC
CSVEFPSGSSYEQYF
>TRBJ1-1|-|TRBV28|-
TGTGCCAGCAGTTTCGAGGGGGCTGAAGCTTTCTTT
CASSFEGAEAFF
>TRBJ2-2|-|TRBV2|few
TGTGCCAGCAGTGAAGGGAGCCTGGCACCCGGGGAGCTGTTTTTT
CASSEGSLAPGELFF
>TRBJ1-1|-|TRBV3-1/TRBV3-2|-
TGTGCCAGCAGCCAAGGGGGCAGGACTGAAGCTTTCTTT
CASSQGGRTEAFF
>TRBJ1-3|-|TRBV6-6|-
TGTGCCAGCAGTTACTCGACCGGCGCGGAGGGAAACACCATATATTTT
CASSYSTGAEGNTIYF
>TRBJ1-5|TRBD1|TRBV19|-
TGTGCCAGTAGTTCCGGACAGGGCGATCAGCCCCAGCATTTT
CASSSGQGDQPQHF
>TRBJ2-7|-|TRBV19|-
TGTGCCAGTAGACCCCACAGGGAGGGGGCCTACGAGCAGTACTTC
CASRPHREGAYEQYF
>TRBJ1-1|-|TRBV14|-
TGTGCCAGCAGCCACCTAAAGGTGGCGACAGCCAAAGCTTTCTTT
CASSHLKVATAKAFF
>TRBJ1-1|-|TRBV13|-
TGTGCCAGCAGCCCTACAGGGTACCGCATGAACACTGAAGCTTTCTTT
CASSPTGYRMNTEAFF
>TRBJ2-2|-|TRBV5-1|-
TGCGCCAGCAGCATTAAAGGACAGTTTACCGGGGAGCTGTTTTTT
CASSIKGQFTGELFF
>TRBJ1-2|-|TRBV19|-
TGTGCCAGTAGTAGCCCTGGAGGGCTCTATGGCTACACCTTC
CASSSPGGLYGYTF
>TRBJ2-2|-|TRBV27|-
TGTGCCAGCAGTTCAAACTGGAAGAGGGCCGGGGAGCTGTTTTTT
CASSSNWKRAGELFF
>TRBJ1-3|-|TRBV7-8|-
TGTGCCAGCAGCTTAGGAAGGCGGCGCTCTGGAAACACCATATATTTT
CASSLGRRRSGNTIYF
>TRBJ1-2|TRBD1|TRBV6-5|-
TGTGCCAGCAGAACAGGGGGTGTAAACTATGGCTACACCTTC
CASRTGGVNYGYTF
>TRBJ1-3|TRBD1|TRBV24-1|-
TGTGCCACCAGTGATTTGAGGACAGGGTTAAGGGGAAACACCATATATTTT
CATSDLRTGLRGNTIYF
>TRBJ1-1|TRBD1|TRBV18|-
TGTGCCAGCTCATCAGGGACAGGGGACACTGAAGCTTTCTTT
CASSSGTGDTEAFF
>TRBJ2-7|-|TRBV6-2/TRBV6-3|-
TGTGCCAGCAGTTCTCTAGTAGTTTACTACGAGCAGTACTTC
CASSSLVVYYEQYF
>TRBJ2-3|-|TRBV15|-
TGTGCCACCAGCAGAGCCGGCGGGGTAGGCACAGATACGCAGTATTTT
CATSRAGGVGTDTQYF
>TRBJ2-3|TRBD2|TRBV5-1|-
TGCGCCAGCAGCGCTAGACTAGCGGGAGTCACAGATACGCAGTATTTT
CASSARLAGVTDTQYF
>TRBJ2-3|TRBD2|TRBV5-6|-
TGTGCCAGCAGCCCTGGTTATGCGGGAGCGGGCACAGATACGCAGTATTTT
CASSPGYAGAGTDTQYF
>TRBJ1-1|TRBD1|TRBV5-4|few
TGTGCCAGCAGCTGGGACAGGGGGGCTGAAGCTTTCTTT
CASSWDRGAEAFF
>TRBJ1-1|TRBD1|TRBV19|once
TGTGCCAGTGGTAAGGGGGCACCAGAAGCTTTCTTT
CASGKGAPEAFF
>TRBJ2-7|TRBD1|TRBV28|-
TGTGCCAGCACCAAGGGACAGTTTTACGAGCAGTACTTC
CASTKGQFYEQYF
>TRBJ2-7|-|TRBV27|-
TGTGCCAGCAGTGGGAGAGGGTACGAGCAGTACTTC
CASSGRGYEQYF
>TRBJ1-1|-|TRBV15|many
TGTGCCACCAGCAGAGATGCCCGGGGAGGGGAAGCTTTCTTT
CATSRDARGGEAFF
>TRBJ1-3|TRBD1|TRBV6-5|few
TGTGCCAGCAGTCCAACAGGGGTGGCTGGAAACACCATATATTTT
CASSPTGVAGNTIYF
>TRBJ1-2|-|TRBV27|once
TGTGCCAGCAGTTTATCCCGCCGGGGGGCGTTAGGCTACACCTTC
CASSLSRRGALGYTF
>TRBJ2-7|TRBD1|TRBV10-2|-
TGCGCCAGCCACAAGGGACAGACCTACGAGCAGTACTTC
CASHKGQTYEQYF
>TRBJ2-1|-|TRBV4-3|-
TGCGCCAGCAGCCAAGAATGGAGGAACAATGAGCAGTTCTTC
CASSQEWRNNEQFF
>TRBJ1-4|TRBD1|TRBV9|-
TGTGCCAGCAGCTCCCACAGGGGGAGCGAAAAACTGTTTTTT
CASSSHRGSEKLFF
>TRBJ1-1|TRBD1|TRBV19|-
TGTGCCAGTAGCTCGGGACAGGGGGGGAGTGAAGCTTTCTTT
CASSSGQGGSEAFF
>TRBJ1-6|-|TRBV28|few
TGTGCCAGCAGTTTAAGTCAGGGTTATAATTCACCCCTCCACTTT
CASSLSQGYNSPLHF